The clone carrying this TCR beta chain was recorded once. Its antigen is still unknown. This sample was included in a study of T cells in localized non-small cell lung cancer. General study results and limits: Uninvolved adjacent lung showed the highest T cell clonality, exceeding tumor. Among blood samples, higher T cell density accompanied longer overall survival. Sequencing, confined to only one tumor region, leaves heterogeneity possible.

This CDR3 spans 16 amino acids. Germline V gives CDR1 SGDLS, CDR2 YYNGEE. V was pared by 3 bases and J by 0 bases, with 12 bases between. Sequenced by immunoSEQ multiplex PCR; TCRdb stores in-frame clones only, minus some. The sample gives some 16,000 clones, 75% to 90% of which show up once; roughly 3.8% is in the top ten. The sequence was collected from a male donor at least 60 years old with stage II squamous cell lung carcinoma. Material: peripheral blood, obtained before any cancer treatment. The V and J genes are TRBV9 and TRBJ2-2; no definite D call. CDR3 DNA sequence: TGTGCCAGCAGCGACAGCCTTCGGGCGAACACCGGGGAGCTGTTTTTT. Translation gives CASSDSLRANTGELFF.